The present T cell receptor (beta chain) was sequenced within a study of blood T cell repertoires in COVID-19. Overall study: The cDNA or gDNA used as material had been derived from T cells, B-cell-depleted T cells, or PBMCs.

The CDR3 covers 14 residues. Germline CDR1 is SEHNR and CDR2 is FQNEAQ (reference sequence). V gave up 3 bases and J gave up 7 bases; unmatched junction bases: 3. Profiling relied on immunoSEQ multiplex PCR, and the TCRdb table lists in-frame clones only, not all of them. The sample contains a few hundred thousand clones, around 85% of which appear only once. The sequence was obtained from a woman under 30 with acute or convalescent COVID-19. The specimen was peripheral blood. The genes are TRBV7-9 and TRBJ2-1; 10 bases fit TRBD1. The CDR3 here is CASSFRDRGNEQFF. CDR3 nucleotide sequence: TGTGCCAGCAGCTTCCGGGACAGGGGTAATGAGCAGTTCTTC. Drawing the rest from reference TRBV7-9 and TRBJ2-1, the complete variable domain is DTGVSQNPRHKITKRGQNVTFRCDPISEHNRLYWYRQTLGQGPEFLTYFQNEAQLEKSRLLSDRFSAERPKGSFSTLEIQRTEQGDSAMYLCASSFRDRGNEQFFGPGTRLTVL.